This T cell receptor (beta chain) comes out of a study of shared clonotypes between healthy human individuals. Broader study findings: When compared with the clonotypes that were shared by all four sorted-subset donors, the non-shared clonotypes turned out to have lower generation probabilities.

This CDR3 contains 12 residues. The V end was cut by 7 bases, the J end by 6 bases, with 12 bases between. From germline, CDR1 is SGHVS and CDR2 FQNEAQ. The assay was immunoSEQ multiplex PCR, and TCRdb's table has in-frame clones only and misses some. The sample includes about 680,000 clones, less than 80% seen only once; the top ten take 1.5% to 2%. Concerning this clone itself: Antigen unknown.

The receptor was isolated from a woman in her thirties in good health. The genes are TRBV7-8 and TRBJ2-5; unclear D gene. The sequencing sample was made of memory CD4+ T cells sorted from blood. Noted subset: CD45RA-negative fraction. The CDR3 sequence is CASTTYVKTQYF. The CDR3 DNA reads TGTGCCAGCACGACTTACGTGAAGACCCAGTACTTC.